The 25 T cell receptor beta chains in this list originate from one sample, sequenced in a study of CD8+ T cells in alopecia areata. RNA extraction and reverse transcription yielded cDNA as sequencing template. The repertoire was sequenced with immunoSEQ multiplex PCR; TCRdb's copy has only in-frame clones and lacks some. The sample holds around 100,000 clones, and no clone turns up only once. The sample taken for sequencing was lesional skin. The source of these receptors is a C3H/HeJ mouse with alopecia areata. This line is of MHC haplotype H2-k.

To note about this clone: The genes and germline here are from mouse. The read comes to an end 4 residues before the CDR3 does, leaving the germline J gene to fill in the end. V gene TRBV13-1 combines with J gene TRBJ2-3, with D possibly TRBD2 on 5 matching bases. Germline lookup yields CDR1 NSHNY and CDR2 SYGAGN. CDR3 length equals 15 residues. V was cut by 2 bases and J by 0 bases, with 10 bases left in between. CDR3 sequence reads: CASSDTGNSAETLYF. The DNA read from the CDR3 is TGTGCCAGCAGTGACACTGGAAATAGTGCAGAA.

This clone was counted at least ten times. Mouse names are used for the genes. The read stops 4 residues short of the end of the CDR3; the missing end is completed from the germline J gene. The rearrangement uses TRBV13-3 and TRBJ2-1, with TRBD2 matching 10 bases. This CDR3 spans 19 amino acids. With V trimmed by 0 bases and J by 1 base, 10 bases remained unmatched. CDR1 NNHDY and CDR2 SYVADS come from the germline V gene. The CDR3 is CASSDAGLGGRGNYAEQFF. The sequenced CDR3 bases are TGTGCCAGCAGTGATGCAGGGCTGGGGGGGCGCGGAAACTATGCT.

The sample holds a few counts of this clone. A read error may account for a junction end that differs from germline. Genes here carry mouse names. Sequencing ends 4 residues short of the CDR3 end; the germline J gene provides the rest. The chain employs TRBV1 and TRBJ2-3, with TRBD1 matching over 10 bases. The CDR3 is 17 amino acids. Germline assignment: CDR1 NSQYPW and CDR2 LRSPGD (reference sequence). This CDR3 reads CPCSAPDRGLSAETLYF. The covered CDR3 bases are TGCCCCTGCAGTGCACCAGACAGGGGGCTTAGTGCAGAA.

There are a few counts of this clone. Mouse gene names apply. Sequencing ends 4 residues short of the CDR3 end; the germline J gene provides the rest. The gene calls are TRBV17 and TRBJ2-2; TRBD1 matches at 7 bases. Germline-derived CDR1 and CDR2 are MNHDT and YYDKIL. This CDR3 region has 15 residues. Germline trimming cut 2 bases from V and 4 bases from J; bases unmatched to any gene: 4. CDR3: CASSRQQGFTGQLYF. CDR3 bases read: TGTGCTAGCAGTAGACAACAGGGGTTCACCGGG.

About this clone itself: The gene names given are mouse names. The read ends 4 residues before the CDR3 terminus; that terminus is restored from the germline J gene. The V and J genes are TRBV13-3 and TRBJ2-7; the match to TRBD2 covers 8 bases. The V gene's germline CDR1 is NNHDY and CDR2 SYVADS. The CDR3 covers 14 residues. The J segment lost 0 bases and the V segment lost 5 bases, leaving 4 bases of the junction unmatched. CDR3 DNA, as far as it was read: TGTGCCAGCAGGTTCGGACTGGGCTCCTAT. Protein sequence: CASRFGLGSY. The entire CDR3 reads CASRFGLGSYEQYF.

A word on this clone: Germline and genes here are mouse. The read ends 4 residues before the CDR3 terminus; that terminus is restored from the germline J gene. V gene TRBV19 combines with J gene TRBJ1-2, with D possibly being TRBD1 (6 bases). Trimming left V 5 bases short and J 0 bases short, with 11 bases between. Germline-derived CDR1 and CDR2 are FNHDT and SITEND (reference sequence). CDR3 length: 14 residues. The DNA read from the CDR3 is TGTGCCAGCAGCGGGACAAAATCAAACTCC. It codes for CASSGTKSNS. The CDR3 reads in full as CASSGTKSNSDYTF.

About this clone: Gene names denote mouse genes. The missing CDR3 end, 4 residues past where the read stops, is filled in from the germline J gene. The chain combines TRBV19 with TRBJ2-2; D unresolved. This CDR3 comprises 13 residues. Germline values: CDR1 FNHDT, CDR2 SITEND (reference sequence). V lost 6 bases and J 0 bases, leaving 6 bases between the germline ends. The CDR3 reads CASTKTNTGQLYF. The DNA read from the CDR3 is TGTGCCAGCACCAAAACAAACACCGGG.

With respect to this clone: Here the gene names and germline are mouse. The CDR3 goes on 4 residues after the read ends, and that part is filled in from the germline J gene. The chain recombines TRBV19 with TRBJ2-1; 11 bases fit TRBD2. Germline CDR1 FNHDT, CDR2 SITEND (reference sequence). This CDR3 spans 17 amino acids. Unmatched junction bases numbered 8, after V lost 6 bases and J lost 0 bases. Here the CDR3 reads CASTPGTGGYNYAEQFF. Partial CDR3 DNA: TGTGCCAGCACCCCCGGGACTGGGGGTTATAACTATGCT.

As regards this clone: The genes and germline here are from mouse. The CDR3 extends 4 residues past the end of the read, so its final part is completed from the germline J gene. The rearrangement links TRBV1 to TRBJ2-7; 12 nucleotides agree with TRBD2. The CDR3 runs 17 residues. V was clipped by 0 bases and J by 1 base; unmatched bases: 4. The germline gives CDR1 NSQYPW, CDR2 LRSPGD (reference sequence). This CDR3 is CTCSADRGLGGSYEQYF. The sequenced part of the CDR3 DNA is TGCACCTGCAGTGCAGATCGGGGACTGGGGGGATCCTAT.

A few counts support this clone. These gene names are mouse names. The CDR3 end lies 4 residues beyond the end of the read and is filled in from the germline J gene. The J gene is TRBJ2-5, the V gene TRBV1; D is possibly TRBD1 (6 bases). The CDR3 is made up of 15 amino acids. CDR1 and CDR2 from the germline V gene are NSQYPW and LRSPGD (reference sequence). The part of the CDR3 DNA that was read is TGCACCTGCAGTGCAGAGACCGGAAGGGGGGAC. Translation: CTCSAETGRGD. The full CDR3 sequence reads CTCSAETGRGDTQYF.

On this clone: Mouse names are used for the genes. The read falls 4 residues short of the CDR3 end, and the missing part is taken from the germline J gene. This chain uses TRBV13-3 with TRBJ2-7; 10 bases line up with TRBD1. Germline CDR1 reads NNHDY; CDR2 reads SYVADS. This CDR3 comprises 16 residues. V was pared by 3 bases and J by 0 bases, with 6 bases of the junction left unmatched. CDR3 DNA (partial): TGTGCCAGCAGTGCTCCGACAGGGGGCAGCTCCTAT. This gives the protein CASSAPTGGSSY. The whole CDR3 protein is CASSAPTGGSSYEQYF.

This clone has just a few counts. Any gene name here is a mouse gene name. Read data end 4 residues before the CDR3 end; the end is taken from the germline J gene. V is TRBV19 and J is TRBJ2-5, with 9 bases identical to TRBD2. The germline V gene encodes CDR1 FNHDT and CDR2 SITEND (reference sequence). Trimming removed 2 bases from V and 0 bases from J; junction bases left unmatched: 4. The CDR3 sequence is 16 residues long. The CDR3 DNA, read in part, is TGTGCCAGCAGTATTACTGGGGGGATTAACCAAGAC. Its protein product is CASSITGGINQD. The full CDR3 is CASSITGGINQDTQYF. Looking up the rest from reference TRBV19 and TRBJ2-5 gives the full variable domain: GGIITQTPKFLIGQEGQKLTLKCQQNFNHDTMYWYRQDSGKGLRLIYYSITENDLQKGDLSEGYDASREKKSSFSLTVTSAQKNEMAVFLCASSITGGINQDTQYFGPGTRLLVL.

As concerns this clone: Each gene name is a mouse one. The read terminates 4 residues ahead of where the CDR3 ends, so the germline J gene completes it. The chain has TRBV1 and TRBJ2-5; TRBD2 matches 8 bases. CDR1 NSQYPW and CDR2 LRSPGD come from the germline V gene (reference sequence). J lost 0 bases, V lost 0 bases, and 5 bases had no gene match. The length of the CDR3 is 17 residues. The covered CDR3 bases are TGCACCTGCAGTGCAGATTTAGACTGGGGTAACCAAGAC. It yields the protein CTCSADLDWGNQD. From start to end, the CDR3 is CTCSADLDWGNQDTQYF.

This clone was observed at least ten times. The gene names given are mouse names. The read terminates 4 residues ahead of where the CDR3 ends, so the germline J gene completes it. This sequence joins TRBV13-3 and TRBJ2-3, with TRBD1 as a possible D gene (5 bases). The length of the CDR3 is 15 residues. Between the trimmed V and J ends, which lost 1 base and 1 base, there was a span of 10 bases. Germline V CDR1 and CDR2: NNHDY, SYVADS. The sequenced part of the CDR3 DNA is TGTGCCAGCAGTGATAAGGAAGGGGGTGCAGAA. Translating it yields CASSDKEGGAE. The whole CDR3 is CASSDKEGGAETLYF.

Of note for this clone: The gene names given are mouse names. The CDR3 end is not reached by the read, which stops 4 residues before it; the germline J gene fills it in. This chain links TRBV17 with TRBJ2-5; 7 nucleotides line up with TRBD2. The CDR3 contains 16 residues. CDR1 and CDR2 from the germline V gene are MNHDT and YYDKIL. V dropped 1 base and J dropped 2; count of bases not matched to a gene: 6. This CDR3 reads CASSRAGGLGQDTQYF. Partial CDR3 DNA: TGTGCTAGCAGTAGAGCTGGGGGATTGGGCCAAGAC.

The table lists this clone with many counts. Mouse germline and gene names are used. The CDR3 end is not reached by the read, which stops 4 residues before it; the germline J gene fills it in. V and J are TRBV13-3 and TRBJ2-1; the D is unclear. CDR1 is NNHDY, CDR2 SYVADS, per germline. Trimming removed 4 bases at V and 0 bases at J, with 8 bases between. The CDR3 is 14 residues long. The sequenced CDR3 bases are TGTGCCAGCAGTCTACTTGATAACTATGCT. Translation gives CASSLLDNYA. The whole CDR3 region reads CASSLLDNYAEQFF.

This clone was seen many times. All gene names here are mouse names. The CDR3 end falls 4 residues outside the read, so it is completed with the germline J gene. The chain couples TRBV13-2 to TRBJ2-2, with TRBD2 matching 9 bases. Germline V gene lookup returns CDR1 NNHNN and CDR2 SYGAGS (reference sequence). J was trimmed by 0 bases and V by 3 bases; bases with no gene match: 0. CDR3 length: 15 amino acids. CDR3 bases read: TGTGCCAGCGGTGGGACTGGGGCAAACACCGGG. This sequence encodes CASGGTGANTG. The entire CDR3 is CASGGTGANTGQLYF.

This clone has just a few counts. Mouse gene names and germline throughout. The read stops 4 residues short of the end of the CDR3; the missing end is completed from the germline J gene. The chain combines TRBV19 with TRBJ2-7; maybe TRBD2 (7 bases). Trimming left V 5 bases short and J 0 bases short, with 12 bases between. This CDR3 region has 14 residues. CDR1 and CDR2 from the germline V gene are FNHDT and SITEND (reference sequence). The covered CDR3 bases are TGTGCCAGCAGGTCTGGGGGCAGCTCCTAT. Encoded protein: CASRSGGSSY. The complete CDR3 sequence is CASRSGGSSYEQYF.

There are a few counts of this clone. The genes and germline here are from mouse. Coverage ceases 4 residues before the CDR3 finishes, and the germline J gene fills in the end. The gene calls are TRBV13-3 and TRBJ2-1; 7 bases line up with TRBD2. V shed 1 base, J shed 0 bases, and the junction held 4 bases outside the gene matches. CDR3 size: 16 residues. From germline, CDR1 is NNHDY and CDR2 SYVADS. CDR3 amino acids: CASSDLGVNNYAEQFF. The sequenced part of the CDR3 DNA is TGTGCCAGCAGTGATCTGGGGGTGAATAACTATGCT.

This clone was found a few times. Gene names and germline match the mouse. The sequence runs out 4 residues before the end of the CDR3; the remainder is reconstructed from the germline J gene. The chain links TRBV13-1 to TRBJ2-7; 9 bases align to TRBD2. CDR1 and CDR2 (germline): NSHNY, SYGAGN. With 4 bases clipped from V and 3 bases from J, the junction kept 5 bases outside the gene matches. The length of the CDR3 is 14 residues. CDR3 DNA, as far as it was read: TGTGCCAGCAGTAACAGGGGACTGGGCTAT. It specifies CASSNRGLGY. The whole CDR3 protein is CASSNRGLGYEQYF.

A word on this clone: The protein here is the DNA translation, as the TCRdb protein differs from it at residue 9. These gene names are mouse names. CDR3 protein: CASKTWGNTLYF. CDR3 DNA, as far as it was read: TGTGCCAGCAAAACGTGGGGAAATACG. This sequence joins TRBV13-3 and TRBJ1-3; D remains ambiguous. The read terminates 3 residues before the CDR3 end, so the remaining end is supplied by the germline J gene. In germline, CDR1 is NNHDY, CDR2 SYVADS. Trimming pared 6 bases from V and 4 bases from J, leaving 8 bases between. The CDR3 runs to 12 residues.

This clone was counted a few times. Gene names denote mouse genes. The read terminates 4 residues ahead of where the CDR3 ends, so the germline J gene completes it. The chain combines TRBV1 with TRBJ2-1; 7 bases are shared with TRBD1. This CDR3 has 16 residues. Germline CDR1 NSQYPW, CDR2 LRSPGD (reference sequence). The J segment lost 1 base and the V segment lost 3 bases, leaving 6 bases of the junction unmatched. Partial CDR3 DNA: TGCACCTGCAGTGCGCTCCGGGACAGAAACTATGCT. Its protein is CTCSALRDRNYA. The full CDR3 protein is CTCSALRDRNYAEQFF.

This clone has just a few counts. The gene symbols are mouse symbols. From the germline J gene comes the end of the CDR3, since the read stops 4 residues before it. The chain uses TRBV17 and TRBJ2-2, with a tentative D call TRBD1 (6 bases). V shed 0 bases and J shed 4 bases, with 9 bases lying between them. The CDR3 contains 15 residues. CDR1 and CDR2 (germline): MNHDT, YYDKIL. The CDR3 loop reads CASSREAGVTGQLYF. The part of the CDR3 DNA that was read is TGTGCTAGCAGTAGAGAGGCAGGGGTCACCGGG.

This clone showed up many times. The listed genes are named as in mouse. The CDR3 loop is CASGGDRGDTEVFF. The sequenced part of the CDR3 DNA is TGTGCCAGCGGTGGGGACAGGGGAGACACA. This sequence joins TRBV13-2 and TRBJ1-1, with TRBD1 matching 10 bases. The read finishes 4 residues shy of the CDR3 end, and the germline J gene is used to complete it. The CDR3 consists of 14 residues. Trimming removed 3 bases from V and 3 bases from J; junction bases left unmatched: 2. CDR1 and CDR2 from the germline V gene are NNHNN and SYGAGS (reference sequence).

This clone has ten or more counts. These gene names are mouse names. The CDR3 end falls 4 residues outside the read, so it is completed with the germline J gene. The gene calls are TRBV1 and TRBJ1-1, with 9 bases matching TRBD1. Germline assignment: CDR1 NSQYPW and CDR2 LRSPGD (reference sequence). This CDR3 is 15 amino acids long. CDR3 residues: CTCSADQGTGREVFF. The sequenced part of the CDR3 DNA is TGCACCTGCAGTGCAGATCAGGGGACAGGGAGA.